The T cell receptor beta chain described here comes from a study of T cell responses to AZD1222 COVID-19 vaccine. Study-level results: Spike-specific TCR breadth and depth both grew after two AZD1222 doses. Among those given AZD1222, only five or six were seropositive at baseline. In a largely white British group with more females than males, clonal diversity was possibly underestimated.

Trimming shortened V by 3 bases and J by 7 bases, and 10 bases separated the two germline ends. From germline, CDR1 is ENHRY and CDR2 SYGVKD. CDR3 length: 13 residues. Method: immunoSEQ multiplex PCR; TCRdb's copy keeps in-frame clones and lacks some. Of some 150,000 clones listed, about 89% were seen once; the top ten hold 1.6%. This clone was picked up one time. Its antigen remains unknown. The clonotype originates from an adult in good health. Sequencing was performed on peripheral blood, taken on day 0 of AZD1222 vaccination. This chain links TRBV10-3 with TRBJ1-5; tentative D call: TRBD1 (6 bases). The DNA of the CDR3 is TGTGCCATCAGTGACAGGGGAAGCCAGCCCCAGCATTTT. Its translation is CAISDRGSQPQHF.